Below, one T cell receptor beta chain is given with its context. The sample is drawn from a study of blood T cell repertoires in COVID-19. Looking at the study overall: The samples span acute and convalescent COVID-19 from the United States, Italy and Spain. From T cells, B-cell-depleted T cells, or PBMCs came the material, which was cDNA or gDNA.

The authors' processing: Estimation of nucleated cell counts was performed using reference gene primer amplification. TCRdb's table, derived via immunoSEQ multiplex PCR, lists solely in-frame clones and lacks some. The DNA was the basis for D and trimming; V, J and clone size are from that table. In the table there are roughly 160,000 clones, 80% to 90% of which are singletons. The CDR3 totals 16 residues. The V end lost 2 bases, the J end lost 5 bases, and 18 bases lay between the germline ends. Germline V lookup: CDR1 SGHVS, CDR2 FQNEAQ. Sequenced input: peripheral blood. V is TRBV7-8 and J is TRBJ2-5; D might be TRBD2 (6 bases). This receptor was taken from a man aged 60 to 69 with acute or convalescent COVID-19. The CDR3 spells CASSLSPLAAPETQYF. The CDR3 coding sequence is TGTGCCAGCAGCTTATCCCCCTTAGCGGCCCCTGAGACCCAGTACTTC.